The 27 T cell receptor beta chains given below trace back to one sample, sequenced in a study of shared clonotypes between healthy human individuals. Profiled with immunoSEQ multiplex PCR; TCRdb holds only in-frame clones, not every one. The sample holds around 1.1 million clones, roughly 80% seen once. The specimen sequenced was memory CD4+ T cells from PBMCs. Indicated subset: CD45RA-negative fraction. The receptors shown here come from a man younger than 35 in good health. Some clones in this sample may be carry-over from other donors' samples.

The genes are TRBV6-5 and TRBJ2-2, with D possibly TRBD2 on 5 matching bases. Germline lookup yields CDR1 MNHEY and CDR2 SVGAGI. V lost 0 bases to trimming and J lost 7 bases, with 9 bases between them. The CDR3 consists of 14 residues. CDR3: CASSYSFGNGELFF. The CDR3 DNA follows: TGTGCCAGCAGTTACTCGTTCGGGAACGGGGAGCTGTTTTTT.

The chain carries TRBV18 and TRBJ2-1; D gene uncertain. Trimming took off 5 bases at V and 5 bases at J, with 13 bases between the two ends. The CDR3 has 14 amino acids. Germline values: CDR1 KGHSH, CDR2 LQKENI. CDR3 bases: TGTGCCAGCTCAGCATCGACGGTGAACAATGAGCAGTTCTTC. It encodes CASSASTVNNEQFF.

Written as DNA, the CDR3 is TGTGCCAGCAGCCCACGGCCTTACCCAGATACGCAGTATTTT. Amino acids: CASSPRPYPDTQYF. The J gene is TRBJ2-3, the V gene TRBV21-1. TRBV21-1 counts as a pseudogene. CDR3 length equals 14 residues.

A remark on this clone: The sample contains more than one DNA sequence encoding this CDR3. This chain joins TRBV5-1 and TRBJ2-3; maybe TRBD2 (5 bases). The CDR3 loop spans 12 amino acids. Trimming took off 4 bases at V and 3 bases at J, with 6 bases between the two ends. Per the germline V gene, CDR1 is SGHRS and CDR2 is YFSETQ. Here the CDR3 DNA reads TGCGCCAGCAGCCGCGGGACAGATACGCAGTATTTT. Protein sequence: CASSRGTDTQYF.

The CDR3 DNA follows: TGCGCCAGCAGCTTGGGGGCAGGGGGATTGGACGAGCAGTACTTC. Translation gives CASSLGAGGLDEQYF. This sequence joins TRBV5-1 and TRBJ2-7, with 7 bases aligning to TRBD1. The germline V gene encodes CDR1 SGHRS and CDR2 YFSETQ. V was clipped by 0 bases and J by 5 bases; unmatched bases: 8. The CDR3 is 15 residues long. The variable domain in full, with the rest retrieved from reference TRBV5-1 and TRBJ2-7, is KAGVTQTPRYLIKTRGQQVTLSCSPISGHRSVSWYQQTPGQGLQFLFEYFSETQRNKGNFPGRFSGRQFSNSRSEMNVSTLELGDSALYLCASSLGAGGLDEQYFGPGTRLTVT.

This sequence joins TRBV7-2 and TRBJ2-5, with D tentatively TRBD1 or TRBD2 (6 bases each). V shed 5 bases and J shed 0 bases, with 13 bases lying between them. This CDR3 is 15 amino acids long. Germline V gene sequence: CDR1 SGHTA, CDR2 FQGNSA. The CDR3 reads CASSRSGAYQETQYF. CDR3 sequence (DNA): TGTGCCAGCAGCCGTTCGGGGGCTTACCAAGAGACCCAGTACTTC. The full variable domain, its missing parts supplied by reference TRBV7-2 and TRBJ2-5, is GAGVSQSPSNKVTEKGKDVELRCDPISGHTALYWYRQSLGQGLEFLIYFQGNSAPDKSGLPSDRFSAERTGGSVSTLTIQRTQQEDSAVYLCASSRSGAYQETQYFGPGTRLLVL.

This chain joins TRBV18 and TRBJ1-1, with unresolved D. Between the trimmed V and J ends, which lost 8 bases and 1 base, there was a span of 14 bases. The CDR3 loop spans 14 amino acids. Per the germline V gene, CDR1 is KGHSH and CDR2 is LQKENI. The CDR3 here is CASTFWWSNTEAFF. The CDR3 coding sequence is TGTGCCAGCACCTTCTGGTGGTCGAACACTGAAGCTTTCTTT.

The chain has TRBV18 and TRBJ2-1; D is possibly TRBD2 (6 bases). This CDR3 region has 13 residues. Germline loops: CDR1 KGHSH, CDR2 LQKENI. Trimming removed 6 bases at V and 11 bases at J, with 17 bases between. CDR3 bases: TGTGCCAGCTCCTCCGCGGGAAGGGATCAGCAGTTCTTC. It translates to CASSSAGRDQQFF.

The chain carries TRBV5-1 and TRBJ2-3; TRBD2 matches at 9 bases. Unmatched junction bases numbered 4, after V lost 5 bases and J lost 0 bases. This CDR3 spans 15 amino acids. CDR1 and CDR2 from the germline V gene are SGHRS and YFSETQ. CDR3: CASRTSGWSTDTQYF. CDR3 coding DNA: TGCGCCAGCAGAACTAGCGGGTGGAGCACAGATACGCAGTATTTT.

The V call is TRBV11-2, the J call TRBJ2-1, with no clear D. V was pared by 0 bases and J by 5 bases, with 14 bases between. Germline-derived CDR1 and CDR2 are SGHAT and FQNNGV. The CDR3 is 16 residues long. CDR3 sequence: CASSLENFEVDNEQFF. Here the CDR3 DNA reads TGTGCCAGCAGCTTAGAAAATTTCGAGGTGGACAATGAGCAGTTCTTC.

V usage is TRBV30 and J usage is TRBJ1-5; perhaps TRBD1 as D (6 bases). The V gene's germline CDR1 is GTSNPN and CDR2 SVGIG (reference sequence). V lost 3 bases to trimming and J lost 3 bases, with 9 bases between them. The length of the CDR3 is 13 residues. This CDR3 is CAWRSGANQPQHF. The CDR3 nucleotides read TGTGCCTGGAGGTCGGGGGCCAATCAGCCCCAGCATTTT.

A remark on this clone: This is likely an artifact of a read error, given a far larger clone one base away. This chain uses TRBV7-2 with TRBJ2-7; D gene uncertain. Germline CDR1 and CDR2: SGHTA and FQGNSA. There are 15 residues in the CDR3. V dropped 6 bases and J dropped 2 bases, with 17 bases sitting between them. The CDR3 protein is CASSFLRCSPYEQYF. The CDR3 nucleotides read TGTGCCAGCAGTTTCCTCCGCTGCTCACCCTACGAGCAGTACTTC. The whole variable domain, filled in from reference TRBV7-2 and TRBJ2-7, reads GAGVSQSPSNKVTEKGKDVELRCDPISGHTALYWYRQSLGQGLEFLIYFQGNSAPDKSGLPSDRFSAERTGGSVSTLTIQRTQQEDSAVYLCASSFLRCSPYEQYFGPGTRLTVT.

The chain joins TRBV6-5 to TRBJ2-7, with 13 bases lining up with TRBD2. CDR1 and CDR2 (germline): MNHEY, SVGAGI. V lost 6 bases, J lost 3 bases, and 2 bases stayed unmatched. This CDR3 is 14 amino acids long. CDR3 protein: CASRRTSGSYEQYF. In DNA form, the CDR3 reads TGTGCCAGCAGACGGACTAGCGGGAGCTACGAGCAGTACTTC.

The chain recombines TRBV5-1 with TRBJ1-4; no clear D. The V gene lost 0 bases and the J gene lost 10 bases, with 13 bases spanning the gap. There are 14 residues in the CDR3. CDR1 and CDR2 from the germline V gene are SGHRS and YFSETQ. This CDR3 is CASSLEQGSGKLFF. The CDR3, as DNA: TGCGCCAGCAGCTTGGAACAAGGTAGTGGAAAACTGTTTTTT.

This clone has only a few counts. This chain links TRBV27 with TRBJ1-2; 7 bases are shared with TRBD1. Germline V lookup: CDR1 MNHEY, CDR2 SMNVEV (reference sequence). This CDR3 spans 13 amino acids. The J segment lost 8 bases and the V segment lost 5 bases, leaving 8 bases of the junction unmatched. CDR3 nucleotide sequence: TGTGCCAGCAGTCCCTCAACAGGGGTCGGCTACACCTTC. It codes for CASSPSTGVGYTF.

A few counts support this clone. This may arise from a read error, as a much more abundant clone is one base away. The chain has TRBV7-2 and TRBJ1-5; D uncertain. The CDR3 contains 12 residues. The ends were cut back, 2 bases at V and 3 bases at J, with 2 bases in the middle. Germline-derived CDR1 and CDR2 are SGHTA and FQGNSA. DNA for the CDR3: TGTGCCAGCAGCTTAACCAATCAGCCCCAGCATTTT. Residues: CASSLTNQPQHF.

The chain uses TRBV7-2 and TRBJ1-2; D gene unclear. The CDR3 spans 14 residues. Trimming left V 1 base short and J 8 bases short, with 14 bases between. Germline-derived CDR1 and CDR2 are SGHTA and FQGNSA. This CDR3 reads CASSLVELWRGYTF. In DNA, the CDR3 is TGTGCCAGCAGCTTAGTCGAACTATGGCGAGGCTACACCTTC.

The chain is built from TRBV2 and TRBJ2-3; D is perhaps TRBD2 (5 bases). The CDR3 totals 16 residues. Trimming removed 7 bases at V and 3 bases at J, with 20 bases between. Germline loops: CDR1 SNHLY, CDR2 FYNNEI. CDR3 protein: CASIPVLTRGTDTQYF. The CDR3 nucleotides read TGTGCCAGCATCCCCGTCTTAACTAGAGGTACAGATACGCAGTATTTT.

The chain combines TRBV30 with TRBJ2-2; D not resolved. Germline loops: CDR1 GTSNPN, CDR2 SVGIG (reference sequence). This CDR3 has 13 residues. Trimming shortened V by 2 bases and J by 4 bases, and 8 bases separated the two germline ends. CDR3 in DNA: TGTGCCTGGAGTCTGGACGGCACCGGGGAGCTGTTTTTT. As protein: CAWSLDGTGELFF.

The chain is built from TRBV7-3 and TRBJ2-1; 7 bases line up with TRBD2. The CDR3 length is 17 residues. V lost 8 bases to trimming and J lost 5 bases; unmatched junction nucleotides: 18. Germline CDR1 and CDR2: SGHTA and FQGTGA. The CDR3 DNA reads as TGTGCCAGCGCCAAAAGTGGGGGAGGGGCGCCCGACAATGAGCAGTTCTTC. Residues: CASAKSGGGAPDNEQFF.

For this clone: A single base is all that separates this from a far larger clone, so a read error is likely. The sample contains more than one DNA sequence encoding this CDR3. The chain is built from TRBV11-2 and TRBJ2-7, with 11 bases that match TRBD1. Trimming took 5 bases from V and 2 from J; bases not matched to a gene: 2. The CDR3 extends over 14 amino acids. Germline CDR1 and CDR2: SGHAT and FQNNGV. Here the CDR3 reads CASSRDRGAYEQYF. In nucleotides, the CDR3 is TGTGCCAGCAGCCGGGACAGGGGGGCCTACGAGCAGTACTTC.

CDR3 in DNA: TGTGCCAGCAGTTCCCCTAGCGGGACCGGGAGGGGGTCCTACAATGAGCAGTTCTTC. Its translation is CASSSPSGTGRGSYNEQFF. The chain has TRBV27 and TRBJ2-1, with 9 nucleotides matching TRBD2. Germline V gene lookup returns CDR1 MNHEY and CDR2 SMNVEV (reference sequence). The CDR3 length is 19 residues. The trim removed 4 bases at V and 1 base at J, leaving 14 bases unmatched.

The chain uses TRBV7-2 and TRBJ2-5; D remains unclear. CDR1 is SGHTA and CDR2 is FQGNSA in the germline V gene. This CDR3 region has 14 residues. V was clipped by 5 bases and J by 14 bases, with 24 bases between them. For the CDR3, the DNA is TGTGCCAGCAGCCCCGCAGTATCCCAGCTTCTCCCCTACTTC. It is translated as CASSPAVSQLLPYF.

The CDR3 sequence: CASTKTPGLADRGEQYF. CDR3 nucleotides: TGTGCCAGTACCAAAACCCCTGGGCTAGCAGACCGGGGGGAGCAGTACTTC. The rearrangement uses TRBV19 and TRBJ2-7; D is possibly TRBD2 (6 bases). CDR3 length: 17 residues. Trimming left V 7 bases short and J 7 bases short, with 29 bases between. The germline V gene has CDR1 LNHDA and CDR2 SQIVND (reference sequence).

This clone was picked up a small number of times. This chain joins TRBV28 and TRBJ1-4; a possible D gene is TRBD1 (6 bases). Trimming took 6 bases from V and 8 from J, leaving 16 bases between them. The germline V gene encodes CDR1 MDHEN and CDR2 SYDVKM. The CDR3 covers 14 residues. This chain's CDR3 is CASSLQGVREKLFF. The CDR3 DNA sequence: TGTGCCAGCAGCCTACAGGGAGTTCGGGAAAAACTGTTTTTT.

This clone is a singleton in its sample. The chain employs TRBV27 and TRBJ2-7; no clear D gene. V lost 3 bases, J lost 6 bases, and 12 bases lay in between. The CDR3 contains 13 residues. Germline CDR1 and CDR2: MNHEY and SMNVEV (reference sequence). CDR3 loop: CASSLKPGSEQYF. The DNA of the CDR3 is TGTGCCAGCAGTTTGAAACCCGGAAGCGAGCAGTACTTC.

This clone was counted once. This rearrangement joins TRBV28 to TRBJ2-5, with unresolved D. CDR1 is MDHEN and CDR2 is SYDVKM in the germline V gene. The CDR3 sequence is 14 residues long. V was cut by 7 bases and J by 5 bases, with 17 bases left in between. CDR3 sequence: CASTLSGVGETQYF. DNA of the CDR3: TGTGCCAGCACCCTGAGTGGGGTAGGCGAGACCCAGTACTTC.